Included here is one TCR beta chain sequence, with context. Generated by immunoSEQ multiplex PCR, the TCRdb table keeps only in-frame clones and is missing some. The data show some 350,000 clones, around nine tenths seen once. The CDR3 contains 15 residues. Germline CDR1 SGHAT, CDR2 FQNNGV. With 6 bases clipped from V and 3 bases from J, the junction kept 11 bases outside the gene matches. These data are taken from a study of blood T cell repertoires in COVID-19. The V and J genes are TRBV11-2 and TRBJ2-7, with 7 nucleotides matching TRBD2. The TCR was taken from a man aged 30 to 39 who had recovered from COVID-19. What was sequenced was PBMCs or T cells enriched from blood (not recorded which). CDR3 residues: CASSPSAGVFYEQYF. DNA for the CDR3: TGTGCCAGCAGTCCTTCTGCGGGGGTCTTCTACGAGCAGTACTTC.